One and the same sample provided the 6 T cell receptor beta chains below, sequenced in a study of T cells in localized non-small cell lung cancer. The data were produced by immunoSEQ multiplex PCR, yet TCRdb's version contains in-frame clones alone and is incomplete. The sample holds around 25,000 clones, roughly 90% seen once. The sample here was peripheral blood, taken before any cancer treatment. The receptor set was obtained from a man aged 40 to 75 with stage I squamous cell lung carcinoma.

The chain employs TRBV15 and TRBJ1-5, with D possibly TRBD1 on 5 matching bases. The V end was cut by 3 bases, the J end by 0 bases, with 15 bases between. The CDR3 totals 17 residues. CDR1 is LNHNV and CDR2 is YYDKDF in the germline V gene (reference sequence). CDR3 loop: CATSSTVRGYSNQPQHF. CDR3 DNA sequence: TGTGCCACCAGCAGCACCGTGAGGGGATATAGCAATCAGCCCCAGCATTTT.

This clone is a singleton in its sample. The chain recombines TRBV6-6 with TRBJ1-1; 8 bases fit TRBD1. V shed 1 base, J shed 5 bases, and the junction held 6 bases outside the gene matches. CDR3 length: 15 residues. CDR1 and CDR2 from the germline V gene are MNHNY and SVGAGI (reference sequence). The CDR3 loop reads CASSYFTGGKTEAFF. In nucleotides, the CDR3 is TGTGCCAGCAGTTACTTTACAGGGGGAAAGACTGAAGCTTTCTTT.

This clone was counted a single time. This chain uses TRBV5-4 with TRBJ2-7; D is uncertain. Trimming pared 4 bases from V and 0 bases from J, leaving 11 bases between. In germline, CDR1 is SGHNT, CDR2 YYREEE (reference sequence). The CDR3 is 14 residues long. The CDR3: CASSPGLSSYEQYF. In DNA, the CDR3 is TGTGCCAGCAGCCCCGGCTTGAGCTCCTACGAGCAGTACTTC.

The V call is TRBV27, the J call TRBJ2-1, with TRBD2 matching over 11 bases. Germline V lookup: CDR1 MNHEY, CDR2 SMNVEV (reference sequence). CDR3 size: 21 residues. V trimming: 2 bases; J trimming: 0 bases; junction bases outside the gene matches: 15. In DNA, the CDR3 is TGTGCCAGCAGTTTAAGTGTTGCGGCTAGCGGGGGGAAAAGCTCCTACAATGAGCAGTTCTTC. It specifies CASSLSVAASGGKSSYNEQFF.

The J gene is TRBJ1-5, the V gene TRBV27; D call uncertain. CDR3 size: 13 residues. Germline CDR1 is MNHEY and CDR2 is SMNVEV (reference sequence). The V gene lost 6 bases and the J gene lost 7 bases, with 13 bases spanning the gap. Here the CDR3 DNA reads TGTGCCAGCAGCTCAAGCGCGGAACAGCCCCAGCATTTT. Residues: CASSSSAEQPQHF.

The rearrangement uses TRBV15 and TRBJ1-1; no firm D call. Germline CDR1 is LNHNV and CDR2 is YYDKDF (reference sequence). The V gene lost 5 bases and the J gene lost 4 bases, with 14 bases spanning the gap. This CDR3 has 14 amino acids. The CDR3 bases are TGTGCCACCAGCCACCCTGTGGGGAGCACTGAAGCTTTCTTT. Translated, it gives CATSHPVGSTEAFF.